This TCR beta chain was retrieved from a study of blood T cell repertoires in COVID-19. Study in general: Samples taken during acute and convalescent COVID-19 were collected in the United States, Italy and Spain. PBMCs, B-cell-depleted T cells, or T cells provided the cDNA or gDNA that made up the material.

Produced via immunoSEQ multiplex PCR; TCRdb's table is partial and in-frame only. The table includes about 240,000 clones, roughly four fifths detected once. CDR1 MNHEY and CDR2 SVGAGI come from the germline V gene. CDR3 size: 14 residues. V gave up 8 bases and J gave up 4 bases, with 16 bases separating them. The receptor was derived from a woman aged 60 to 75 with active or convalescent COVID-19. The sequenced material came from peripheral blood. The chain has TRBV6-5 and TRBJ2-3; the D gene is possibly TRBD1 (7 bases). The CDR3 region has the DNA TGTGCCAGCGCGGGACAGTTGGGGGCAGATACGCAGTATTTT. This translates into CASAGQLGADTQYF.